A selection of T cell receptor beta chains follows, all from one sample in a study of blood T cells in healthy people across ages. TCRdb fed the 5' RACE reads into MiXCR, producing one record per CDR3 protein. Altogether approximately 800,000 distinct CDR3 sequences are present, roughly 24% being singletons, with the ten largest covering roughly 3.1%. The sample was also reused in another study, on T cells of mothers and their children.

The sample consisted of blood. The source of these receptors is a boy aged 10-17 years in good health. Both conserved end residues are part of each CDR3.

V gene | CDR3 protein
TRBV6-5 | CASRSLGTGDYEQYF
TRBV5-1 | CASSLAVPLGGANVLTF
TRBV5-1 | CASSLSRNSPLHF
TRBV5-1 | CASKQGSTEAFF
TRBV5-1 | CASSPAGFYEQYF
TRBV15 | CATSARQGSKNIQYF
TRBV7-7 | CASSLTSGGSVGTQYF
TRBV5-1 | CASSLAGEGSPLHF
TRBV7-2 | CASSFNPGQGRLGYTF
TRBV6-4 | CASSDPTSTGVYTF
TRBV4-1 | CASSQETQGTDTQYF
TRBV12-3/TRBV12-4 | CASTLGQAKNIQYF
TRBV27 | CASSVQGNQPQHF
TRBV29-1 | CSENSGGYNEQSF
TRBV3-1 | CASSQDGLAGGFRSF
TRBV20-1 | CSARGGPSSYEQYF
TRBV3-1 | CASSLAAVGYTF
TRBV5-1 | CASTWGDLTYEQYF
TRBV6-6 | CASSPTRGSYEQYF
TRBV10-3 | CAISGGGANTDTQYF
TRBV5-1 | CASSPGPLYGYTF
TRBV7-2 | CASSLVLASHSYEQYF
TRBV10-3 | CAISGEGSSSYEQYF
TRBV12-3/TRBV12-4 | CASSSSGQGAGPSYGQYF
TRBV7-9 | CASSSSDRGDTEAFF
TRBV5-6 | CASSPPSSGGTDTQYF
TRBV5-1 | CASSLFGGPGGNEQFF
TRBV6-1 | CASSELSDSNQPQHF
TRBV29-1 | CSVEGGPGQPQHF
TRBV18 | CASSPQGSYSNQPQHF
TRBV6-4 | CASSDSRLGNTGELFF
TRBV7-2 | CASSFKVSSYNEQFF
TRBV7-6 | CASSLASGGPYEQYF
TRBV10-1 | CASSEARQDTGGELFF
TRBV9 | CASSALWGGAGNEQFF
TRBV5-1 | CASRLGGEVPALTSTDTQYF
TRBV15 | CATSRDQGGDKNIQYF
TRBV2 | CASSEQGWVTEAFF
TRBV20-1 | CSASRQALYVQYF
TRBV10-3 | CAISPLEEASTDTQYF
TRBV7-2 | CASSLEGGSGNTIYF
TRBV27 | CASSILAGVQDEQFF
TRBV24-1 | CATSDRTGVTGELFF
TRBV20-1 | CSGAGGSYEQYF
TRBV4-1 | CASSRIPGQGYQETQYF
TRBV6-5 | CASSYSRGRDEQYF